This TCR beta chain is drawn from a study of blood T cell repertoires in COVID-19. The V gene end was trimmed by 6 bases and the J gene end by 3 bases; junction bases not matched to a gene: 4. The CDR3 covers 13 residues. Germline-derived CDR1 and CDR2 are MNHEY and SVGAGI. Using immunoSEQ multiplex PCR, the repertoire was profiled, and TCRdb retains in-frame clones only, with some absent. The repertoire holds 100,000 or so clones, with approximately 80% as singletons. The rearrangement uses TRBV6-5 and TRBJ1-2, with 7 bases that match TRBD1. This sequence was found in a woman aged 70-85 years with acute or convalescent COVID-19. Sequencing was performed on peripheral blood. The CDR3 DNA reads TGTGCCAGCAGAGCCGACAGGGACTATGGCTACACCTTC. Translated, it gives CASRADRDYGYTF.